The 25 T cell receptor beta chains listed next were all sequenced from one sample in a study of blood T cell repertoires in COVID-19. Sequencing was performed with immunoSEQ multiplex PCR; in TCRdb, only in-frame clones are kept and a portion is missing. This sample yields some 60,000 clones, of which roughly 86% are seen a single time; approximately 7% belongs to the top ten. The sequencing input was peripheral blood. Source of these receptors: a human donor with active COVID-19. The donor label of this sample is uncertain.

The chain carries TRBV29-1 and TRBJ2-3, with TRBD2 identical over 8 bases. The CDR3 length is 15 residues. Per the germline V gene, CDR1 is SQVTM and CDR2 is ANQGSEA. V lost 6 bases and J lost 3; bases outside the gene matches: 11. This CDR3 is CSVSPAGGRTDTQYF. The CDR3 bases are TGCAGCGTATCTCCCGCGGGAGGTCGGACAGATACGCAGTATTTT.

The chain employs TRBV4-1 and TRBJ1-6, with D uncertain. Germline V gene lookup returns CDR1 MGHRA and CDR2 YSYEKL. V gave up 1 base and J gave up 6 bases, with 7 bases separating them. The CDR3 covers 14 residues. The CDR3 region is CASSQGLLNSPLHF. The CDR3 nucleotides are TGCGCCAGCAGCCAAGGACTGCTTAATTCACCCCTCCACTTT.

This sequence joins TRBV6-5 and TRBJ1-1; 7 bases are shared with TRBD1. Trimming cost V 6 bases and J 4 bases; bases outside gene matches: 11. CDR3 length: 15 amino acids. CDR1 and CDR2 from the germline V gene are MNHEY and SVGAGI. CDR3 DNA sequence: TGTGCCAGCAGGGATCTACAGGGGAGAAGCACTGAAGCTTTCTTT. This codes for CASRDLQGRSTEAFF.

Written as DNA, the CDR3 is TGTGCCACCCTGCACTGGACTAGCGGGAGTAATGAGCAGTTCTTC. Translation gives CATLHWTSGSNEQFF. V usage is TRBV10-3 and J usage is TRBJ2-1; 13 bases line up with TRBD2. Trimming removed 10 bases from V and 7 bases from J; junction bases left unmatched: 10. The V gene's germline CDR1 is ENHRY and CDR2 SYGVKD. This CDR3 is 15 amino acids long.

The chain couples TRBV7-3 to TRBJ2-2, with D perhaps TRBD1 (7 bases). The length of the CDR3 is 13 residues. The germline V gene has CDR1 SGHTA and CDR2 FQGTGA. V lost 11 bases and J 5 bases, leaving 15 bases between the germline ends. The CDR3, as DNA: TGTGCCTCACGGTCAGGGGGGACCGGGGAGCTGTTTTTT. This gives the protein CASRSGGTGELFF.

The chain recombines TRBV5-4 with TRBJ2-2, with TRBD2 identical over 8 bases. Trimming took 4 bases from V and 5 from J; bases not matched to a gene: 13. Germline loops: CDR1 SGHNT, CDR2 YYREEE (reference sequence). The CDR3 runs to 17 residues. The CDR3: CASSPILGGAGTGELFF. In DNA form, the CDR3 reads TGTGCCAGCAGCCCAATCCTCGGGGGGGCCGGTACCGGGGAGCTGTTTTTT.

This clone occurred a few times. The chain employs TRBV4-2 and TRBJ2-2, with 8 bases fitting TRBD1. The CDR3 contains 16 residues. Germline-derived CDR1 and CDR2 are LGHNA and YNFKEQ. The V gene end was trimmed by 1 base and the J gene end by 2 bases; junction bases not matched to a gene: 3. The CDR3 bases are TGTGCCAGCAGCCAAGCCGACAGGGGAAACACCGGGGAGCTGTTTTTT. It is translated as CASSQADRGNTGELFF.

This sequence joins TRBV14 and TRBJ1-1, with 7 bases that match TRBD1. CDR1 SGHDN and CDR2 FVKESK come from the germline V gene. J was trimmed by 4 bases and V by 2 bases; bases with no gene match: 4. The CDR3 has 14 amino acids. The CDR3 DNA reads as TGTGCCAGCAGCCAAAGGGGGCCGAGCACTGAAGCTTTCTTT. Protein product: CASSQRGPSTEAFF.

The rearrangement joins TRBV5-1 to TRBJ2-1; no reliable D call. Trimming pared 1 base from V and 3 bases from J, leaving 11 bases between. CDR3 length equals 15 residues. Germline CDR1 reads SGHRS; CDR2 reads YFSETQ. DNA for the CDR3: TGCGCCAGCAGCTTGTCCTCCGTGAGCTACAATGAGCAGTTCTTC. This gives the protein CASSLSSVSYNEQFF.

This clone was observed a handful of times. The genes are TRBV5-8 and TRBJ2-4; no firm D call. V shed 1 base and J shed 9 bases, with 8 bases lying between them. CDR3 size: 12 residues. Germline CDR1 reads SGHTS; CDR2 reads YDEGEE. CDR3 amino acids: CASSLPVAIQYF. CDR3 nucleotides: TGTGCCAGCAGCTTGCCGGTTGCCATTCAGTACTTC.

V usage is TRBV5-1 and J usage is TRBJ1-1, with D possibly TRBD1 on 5 matching bases. Germline-derived CDR1 and CDR2 are SGHRS and YFSETQ. Trimming removed 4 bases from V and 1 base from J, with 14 bases in between. This CDR3 comprises 15 residues. The CDR3 DNA sequence: TGCGCCAGCAGCGTGCAGGGTTTGGGGAACACTGAAGCTTTCTTT. Translating gives CASSVQGLGNTEAFF.

The genes are TRBV11-3 and TRBJ2-3; 10 nucleotides align to TRBD2. The CDR3 contains 16 residues. Germline CDR1 SGHNT, CDR2 YENEEA. V dropped 4 bases and J dropped 3; count of bases not matched to a gene: 7. CDR3: CASSSQSGGVTDTQYF. The CDR3 DNA sequence: TGTGCCAGCAGCTCCCAAAGCGGGGGGGTGACAGATACGCAGTATTTT.

Comment on this clone: A junction boundary mismatches the germline segment, possibly from a read error. Here the CDR3 DNA reads TGCGCCAGCAGCTTGGGACTAGCGGGAGAGTCTAGAGACTTC. It specifies CASSLGLAGESRDF. This rearrangement joins TRBV5-1 to TRBJ2-5; 12 bases are shared with TRBD2. This CDR3 has 14 amino acids. The germline V gene encodes CDR1 SGHRS and CDR2 YFSETQ.

The chain carries TRBV5-1 and TRBJ2-1; a possible D gene is TRBD1 (5 bases). Between the trimmed V and J ends, which lost 4 bases and 7 bases, there was a span of 15 bases. This CDR3 is built from 14 residues. Germline values: CDR1 SGHRS, CDR2 YFSETQ. CDR3 nucleotides: TGCGCCAGCAGCCAGGGCAGTCTGTTTAATGAGCAGTTCTTC. Encoded protein: CASSQGSLFNEQFF.

This clone was seen a handful of times. This chain connects TRBV7-9 to TRBJ2-7, with TRBD1 matching 7 bases. The length of the CDR3 is 12 residues. Trimming cost V 5 bases and J 7 bases; bases outside gene matches: 5. Germline V gives CDR1 SEHNR, CDR2 FQNEAQ (reference sequence). The CDR3 nucleotides are TGTGCCAGCAGCAACGACAGGGTTGAGCAGTACTTC. Protein product: CASSNDRVEQYF.

The genes are TRBV5-1 and TRBJ2-1; D ambiguous. Germline values: CDR1 SGHRS, CDR2 YFSETQ. The CDR3 runs to 16 residues. V lost 3 bases and J lost 0, with 13 bases in between. CDR3 in amino acids: CASSSEPRSSYNEQFF. CDR3 nucleotides: TGCGCCAGCAGCTCTGAACCCCGCAGCTCCTACAATGAGCAGTTCTTC.

This rearrangement joins TRBV28 to TRBJ1-2, with D maybe TRBD1 (6 bases). Trimming removed 2 bases from V and 5 bases from J, with 12 bases in between. The CDR3 covers 14 residues. Germline-derived CDR1 and CDR2 are MDHEN and SYDVKM. CDR3 nucleotide sequence: TGTGCCAGCAGTTTACCCGGACAGCCATATGGCTACACCTTC. Protein sequence: CASSLPGQPYGYTF.

This sequence joins TRBV5-1 and TRBJ2-3, with TRBD1 matching over 9 bases. The CDR3 consists of 15 residues. Germline V gives CDR1 SGHRS, CDR2 YFSETQ. Trimming at V came to 4 bases and at J to 4 bases, leaving 7 bases not matched to a gene. The CDR3 coding sequence is TGCGCCAGCAGCCTAGACAGGGGGTGGGCAGATACGCAGTATTTT. Its protein is CASSLDRGWADTQYF.

The rearrangement links TRBV10-3 to TRBJ2-7; 11 nucleotides line up with TRBD2. Germline V gives CDR1 ENHRY, CDR2 SYGVKD. The length of the CDR3 is 14 residues. V lost 5 bases, J lost 3 bases, and 3 bases stayed unmatched. The DNA of the CDR3 is TGTGCCATCAGTTCCGGACTAGCGGGCTACGAGCAGTACTTC. Its protein is CAISSGLAGYEQYF.

This clone was seen just once. The chain recombines TRBV2 with TRBJ1-1; the D gene is possibly TRBD1 (5 bases). The CDR3 covers 15 residues. Trimming removed 0 bases at V and 5 bases at J, with 13 bases between. Germline-derived CDR1 and CDR2 are SNHLY and FYNNEI. In nucleotides, the CDR3 is TGTGCCAGCAGTGAAGCGCCAGGGCTAGGGACTGAAGCTTTCTTT. Translated, it gives CASSEAPGLGTEAFF. Full variable domain (missing parts from reference TRBV2 and TRBJ1-1): EPEVTQTPSHQVTQMGQEVILRCVPISNHLYFYWYRQILGQKVEFLVSFYNNEISEKSEIFDDQFSVERPDGSNFTLKIRSTKLEDSAMYFCASSEAPGLGTEAFFGQGTRLTVV.

In this sample, this clone is medium-sized. Additional DNA sequences in this sample encode the identical CDR3. The CDR3 coding sequence is TGTGCCAGCAGCCTGAGGGGGACCGGGGAGCTGTTTTTT. As protein: CASSLRGTGELFF. This chain joins TRBV28 and TRBJ2-2, with D possibly being TRBD1 (6 bases). The V and J ends lost 6 bases and 5 bases respectively, with 10 bases between them. Per germline, CDR1 MDHEN and CDR2 SYDVKM. The CDR3 is made up of 13 amino acids.

This chain uses TRBV6-1 with TRBJ2-3; TRBD2 agrees at 15 bases. CDR3 length: 16 residues. CDR1 and CDR2 from the germline V gene are MNHNS and SASEGT. V dropped 4 bases and J dropped 7; count of bases not matched to a gene: 6. The DNA for the CDR3 is TGTGCCAGCAGTGCCAGGACTAGCGGGGGGGCCCATACGCAGTATTTT. Encoded protein: CASSARTSGGAHTQYF.

The genes are TRBV5-1 and TRBJ1-6; TRBD1 matches 7 bases. V trimming: 2 bases; J trimming: 1 base; junction bases outside the gene matches: 3. The CDR3 sequence is 16 residues long. CDR1 and CDR2 (germline): SGHRS, YFSETQ. The CDR3 loop is CASSFGGQSYNSPLHF. The CDR3 nucleotides are TGCGCCAGCAGCTTCGGGGGACAGTCCTATAATTCACCCCTCCACTTT.

The CDR3 sequence is CASSRRAGAETQYF. CDR3 bases: TGTGCCAGCAGCAGACGGGCGGGGGCGGAGACCCAGTACTTC. The V gene is TRBV7-2, the J gene TRBJ2-5; tentatively, D is TRBD2 (7 bases). The CDR3 consists of 14 residues. Germline lookup yields CDR1 SGHTA and CDR2 FQGNSA. V was cut by 5 bases and J by 5 bases, with 15 bases left in between.

V and J are TRBV6-5 and TRBJ1-1, with 12 bases matching TRBD1. CDR3 length: 15 residues. With V trimmed by 7 bases and J by 10 bases, 13 bases remained unmatched. Germline values: CDR1 MNHEY, CDR2 SVGAGI. The DNA for the CDR3 is TGTGCCAGCACTTATATGGGACAGGGGGCGTCGGGAGCTTTCTTT. This gives the protein CASTYMGQGASGAFF.